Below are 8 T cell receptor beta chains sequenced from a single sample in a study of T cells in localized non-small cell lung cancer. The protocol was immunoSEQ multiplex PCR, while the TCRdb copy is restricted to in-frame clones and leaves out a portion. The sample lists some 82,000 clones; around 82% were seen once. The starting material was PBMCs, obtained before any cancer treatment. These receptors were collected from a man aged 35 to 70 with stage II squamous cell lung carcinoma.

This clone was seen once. The CDR3 here is CASSPRPRQGEGTEAFF. The DNA of the CDR3 is TGTGCCAGCAGCCCCCGGCCGCGGCAGGGTGAAGGCACTGAAGCTTTCTTT. This chain uses TRBV7-9 with TRBJ1-1; TRBD1 might be the D (5 bases). The CDR3 covers 17 residues. CDR1 and CDR2 (germline): SEHNR, FQNEAQ (reference sequence). V lost 5 bases and J lost 4, with 23 bases in between.

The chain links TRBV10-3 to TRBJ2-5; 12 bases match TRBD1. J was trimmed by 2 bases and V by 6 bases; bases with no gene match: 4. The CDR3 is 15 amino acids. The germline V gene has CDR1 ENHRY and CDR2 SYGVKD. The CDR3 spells CAIRGTGGGQETQYF. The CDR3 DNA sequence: TGTGCCATCAGGGGGACAGGGGGCGGACAAGAGACCCAGTACTTC.

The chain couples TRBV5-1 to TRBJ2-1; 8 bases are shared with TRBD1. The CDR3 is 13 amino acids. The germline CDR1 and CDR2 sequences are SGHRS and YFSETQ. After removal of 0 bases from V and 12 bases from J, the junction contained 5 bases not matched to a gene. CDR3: CASSLEGQARQFF. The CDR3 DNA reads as TGCGCCAGCAGCTTGGAGGGACAGGCTAGGCAGTTCTTC.

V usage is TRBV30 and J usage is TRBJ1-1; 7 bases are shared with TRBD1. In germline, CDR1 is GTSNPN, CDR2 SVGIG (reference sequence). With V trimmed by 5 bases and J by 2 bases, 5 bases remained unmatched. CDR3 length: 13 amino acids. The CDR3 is CAWSGTDNTEAFF. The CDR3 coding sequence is TGTGCCTGGTCTGGGACAGATAACACTGAAGCTTTCTTT.

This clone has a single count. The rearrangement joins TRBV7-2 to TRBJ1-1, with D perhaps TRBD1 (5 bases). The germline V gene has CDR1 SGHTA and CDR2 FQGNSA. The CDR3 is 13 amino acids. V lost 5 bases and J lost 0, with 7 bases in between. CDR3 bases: TGTGCCAGCAGCCGAGGGGTGAACACTGAAGCTTTCTTT. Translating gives CASSRGVNTEAFF.

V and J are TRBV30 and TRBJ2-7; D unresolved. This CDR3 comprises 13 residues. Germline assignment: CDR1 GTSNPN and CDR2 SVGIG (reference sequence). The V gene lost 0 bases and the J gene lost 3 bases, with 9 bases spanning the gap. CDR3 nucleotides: TGTGCCTGGAGTGTGGGAACTAACTACGAGCAGTACTTC. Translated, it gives CAWSVGTNYEQYF.

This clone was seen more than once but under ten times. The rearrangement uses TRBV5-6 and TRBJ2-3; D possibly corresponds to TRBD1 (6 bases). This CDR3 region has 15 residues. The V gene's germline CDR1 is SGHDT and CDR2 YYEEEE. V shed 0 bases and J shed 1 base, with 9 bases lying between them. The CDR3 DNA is TGTGCCAGCAGCTTGGAGGCAGGGGGCACAGATACGCAGTATTTT. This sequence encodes CASSLEAGGTDTQYF. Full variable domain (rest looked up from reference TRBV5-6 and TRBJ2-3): DAGVTQSPTHLIKTRGQQVTLRCSPKSGHDTVSWYQQALGQGPQFIFQYYEEEERQRGNFPDRFSGHQFPNYSSELNVNALLLGDSALYLCASSLEAGGTDTQYFGPGTRLTVL.

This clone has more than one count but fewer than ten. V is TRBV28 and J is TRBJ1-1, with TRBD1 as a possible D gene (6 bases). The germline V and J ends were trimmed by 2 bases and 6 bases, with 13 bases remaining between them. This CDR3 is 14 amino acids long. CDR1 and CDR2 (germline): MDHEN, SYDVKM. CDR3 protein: CASSLIQGFAEAFF. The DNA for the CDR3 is TGTGCCAGCAGTTTAATCCAGGGGTTCGCTGAAGCTTTCTTT.